These 9 T cell receptor beta chains originate from one sample sequenced in a study of graft-versus-host responses after intestinal transplantation. Here immunoSEQ multiplex PCR was the method, and the copy in TCRdb shows in-frame clones only, minus some. The table records some 890 clones, about 95% of them present only once. The sample here was PBMCs, taken 9 days after transplant. The receptor source for this set is a human patient who received an intestinal transplant, so some T cells may come from the graft donor.

The rearrangement links TRBV25-1 to TRBJ1-1; possible D gene TRBD1, 6 bases. CDR3 size: 17 residues. Germline loops: CDR1 MGHDK, CDR2 SYGVNS. Between the trimmed V and J ends, which lost 2 bases and 1 base, there was a span of 17 bases. As DNA, the CDR3 is TGTGCCAGCAGTGAACTCCCTTACAGGGACAAGAACACTGAAGCTTTCTTT. It specifies CASSELPYRDKNTEAFF. The whole variable domain, filled in from reference TRBV25-1 and TRBJ1-1, reads EADIYQTPRYLVIGTGKKITLECSQTMGHDKMYWYQQDPGMELHLIHYSYGVNSTEKGDLSSESTVSRIRTEHFPLTLESARPSHTSQYLCASSELPYRDKNTEAFFGQGTRLTVV.

The J gene is TRBJ1-1, the V gene TRBV30; no clear D. The CDR3 covers 13 residues. Germline-derived CDR1 and CDR2 are GTSNPN and SVGIG (reference sequence). V lost 4 bases and J lost 0, with 9 bases in between. CDR3 protein: CAWMWNMNTEAFF. The CDR3 DNA sequence: TGTGCCTGGATGTGGAACATGAACACTGAAGCTTTCTTT.

The chain is built from TRBV6-6 and TRBJ2-7, with 7 bases fitting TRBD2. The V segment lost 6 bases and the J segment 2 bases; nucleotides outside the gene matches: 7. This CDR3 spans 14 amino acids. Germline V gives CDR1 MNHNY, CDR2 SVGAGI (reference sequence). The CDR3 sequence is CASSREAGTYEQYF. CDR3 in DNA: TGTGCCAGCAGCCGAGAAGCGGGGACCTACGAGCAGTACTTC.

The chain uses TRBV6-5 and TRBJ2-5; D is uncertain. The CDR3 covers 12 residues. With 2 bases removed from V and 7 bases from J, the gap between germline ends came to 8 bases. From germline, CDR1 is MNHEY and CDR2 SVGAGI. The CDR3 here is CASSYGFGTQYF. Here the CDR3 DNA reads TGTGCCAGCAGTTACGGCTTTGGGACCCAGTACTTC.

The chain has TRBV9 and TRBJ1-2; D unresolved. The CDR3 consists of 16 residues. Trimming took 0 bases from V and 4 from J, leaving 16 bases between them. The germline gives CDR1 SGDLS, CDR2 YYNGEE. The CDR3 protein is CASSVDIVSGLYGYTF. CDR3 DNA: TGTGCCAGCAGCGTAGACATTGTGTCAGGACTCTATGGCTACACCTTC.

V usage is TRBV10-2 and J usage is TRBJ2-7; 9 bases fit TRBD1. Germline CDR1 reads WSHSY; CDR2 reads SAAADI. CDR3 length equals 16 residues. Losses at the gene ends were 8 bases for V and 3 bases for J; bases not matched to a gene: 14. The CDR3 nucleotides read TGCGCCAGCTCCTACCACCGGGACAGGGCGTTCTACGAGCAGTACTTC. This encodes CASSYHRDRAFYEQYF.

The J gene is TRBJ2-2, the V gene TRBV7-6; D may be TRBD2 (5 bases). This CDR3 is built from 19 residues. Trimming cost V 6 bases and J 1 base, with 24 bases left between them. From germline, CDR1 is SGHVS and CDR2 FNYEAQ. CDR3 region: CASSLRPGLAKLNTGELFF. The CDR3 DNA reads as TGTGCCAGCAGTCTAAGGCCGGGGTTAGCGAAACTGAACACCGGGGAGCTGTTTTTT.

The genes are TRBV19 and TRBJ2-7; D unresolved. Per germline, CDR1 LNHDA and CDR2 SQIVND (reference sequence). This CDR3 is 13 amino acids long. V was trimmed by 1 base and J by 0 bases, leaving 4 bases between them. The CDR3 DNA reads as TGTGCCAGTAGTATAGGCGCCTCCTACGAGCAGTACTTC. This encodes CASSIGASYEQYF.

The chain is built from TRBV28 and TRBJ2-3; 9 bases agree with TRBD2. The CDR3 is made up of 17 amino acids. V gave up 3 bases and J gave up 6 bases; unmatched junction bases: 13. The V gene's germline CDR1 is MDHEN and CDR2 SYDVKM. CDR3 DNA: TGTGCCAGCAGTTTTTTAGCGGGAGCCTCCCCCGGGGATACGCAGTATTTT. It is translated as CASSFLAGASPGDTQYF.